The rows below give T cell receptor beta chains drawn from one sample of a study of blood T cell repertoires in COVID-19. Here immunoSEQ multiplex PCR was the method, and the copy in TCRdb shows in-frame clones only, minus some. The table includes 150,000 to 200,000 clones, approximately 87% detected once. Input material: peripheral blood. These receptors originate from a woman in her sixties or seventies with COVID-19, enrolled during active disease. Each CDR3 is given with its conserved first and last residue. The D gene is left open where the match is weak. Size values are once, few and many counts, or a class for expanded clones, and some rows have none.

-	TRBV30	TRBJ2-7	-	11	CARQGTYEQYF	TGTGCACGGCAGGGCACCTACGAGCAGTACTTC
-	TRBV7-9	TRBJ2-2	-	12	CASGLNTGELFF	TGTGCCAGCGGACTTAACACCGGGGAGCTGTTTTTT
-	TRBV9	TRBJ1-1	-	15	CASSVGRGRNTEAFF	TGTGCCAGCAGCGTCGGGAGAGGCAGAAACACTGAAGCTTTCTTT
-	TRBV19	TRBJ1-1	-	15	CASSIITGQNTEAFF	TGTGCCAGTAGTATTATCACGGGACAAAACACTGAAGCTTTCTTT
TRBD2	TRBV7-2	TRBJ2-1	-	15	CASSPRRSGTNEQFF	TGTGCCAGCAGCCCCCGTCGGAGCGGGACCAATGAGCAGTTCTTC
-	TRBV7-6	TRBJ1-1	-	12	CASSPRVDEAFF	TGTGCCAGCAGCCCCAGGGTCGATGAAGCTTTCTTT
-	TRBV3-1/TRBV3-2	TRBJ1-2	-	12	CASDPWRQGYTF	TGTGCCAGCGATCCGTGGCGGCAGGGCTACACCTTC
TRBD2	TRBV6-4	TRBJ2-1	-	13	CASSAGLHNEQFF	TGTGCCAGCAGTGCGGGACTACACAATGAGCAGTTCTTC
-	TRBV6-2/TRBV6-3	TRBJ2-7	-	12	CASSYVRYEQYF	TGTGCCAGCAGTTATGTTAGATACGAGCAGTACTTC
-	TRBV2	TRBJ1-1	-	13	CASTKDLNTEAFF	TGTGCCAGCACTAAAGATCTGAACACTGAAGCTTTCTTT
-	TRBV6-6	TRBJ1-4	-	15	CASSTATATNEKLFF	TGTGCCAGCAGTACCGCGACAGCAACTAATGAAAAACTGTTTTTT
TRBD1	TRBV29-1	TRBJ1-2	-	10	CSVGRGGYTF	TGCAGCGTTGGCAGGGGGGGCTACACCTTC
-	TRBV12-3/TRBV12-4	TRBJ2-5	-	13	CASSLIRQETQYF	TGTGCCAGCAGTTTAATCCGGCAAGAGACCCAGTACTTC
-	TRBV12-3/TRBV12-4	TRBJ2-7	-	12	CASSYLIYEQYF	TGTGCCAGCAGTTACCTAATCTACGAGCAGTACTTC
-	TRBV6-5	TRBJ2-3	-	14	CASSPTVSTDTQYF	TGTGCCAGCAGCCCGACAGTAAGCACAGATACGCAGTATTTT
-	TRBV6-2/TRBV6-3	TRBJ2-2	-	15	CASSYYGVFPGELFF	TGTGCCAGCAGTTATTACGGGGTTTTCCCCGGGGAGCTGTTTTTT
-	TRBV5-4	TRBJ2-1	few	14	CASSLVFGATKQFF	TGTGCCAGCAGCTTAGTCTTTGGGGCGACGAAGCAGTTCTTC
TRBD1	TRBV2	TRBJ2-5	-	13	CASRRDRGETQYF	TGTGCCAGCAGGAGGGACAGGGGAGAGACCCAGTACTTC
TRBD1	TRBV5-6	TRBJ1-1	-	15	CASSQVKGGRWEAFF	TGTGCCAGCAGCCAGGTTAAAGGGGGCAGGTGGGAAGCTTTCTTT
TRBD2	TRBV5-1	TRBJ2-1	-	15	CASSFTGTSYNEQFF	TGCGCCAGCAGCTTCACCGGGACTAGCTACAATGAGCAGTTCTTC
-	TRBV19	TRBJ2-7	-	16	CASSPRGAGDRYEQYF	TGTGCCAGTAGTCCCCGGGGAGCAGGGGATAGGTACGAGCAGTACTTC
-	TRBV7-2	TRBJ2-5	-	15	CASSLEGQGLETQYF	TGTGCCAGCAGCTTAGAAGGGCAGGGCTTAGAGACCCAGTACTTC
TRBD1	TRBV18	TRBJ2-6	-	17	CASSPQTGGGRANVLTF	TGTGCCAGCTCACCCCAGACAGGGGGAGGTAGGGCCAACGTCCTGACTTTC
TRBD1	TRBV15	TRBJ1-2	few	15	CATSRRTGSLDGYTF	TGTGCCACCAGCCGACGGACAGGGTCTCTAGATGGCTACACCTTC
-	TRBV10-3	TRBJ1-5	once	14	CAISAGRSNQPQHF	TGTGCCATCTCTGCCGGCAGGAGCAATCAGCCCCAGCATTTT
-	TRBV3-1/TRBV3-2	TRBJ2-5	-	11	CASSPEETQYF	TGTGCCAGCAGCCCTGAGGAGACCCAGTACTTC
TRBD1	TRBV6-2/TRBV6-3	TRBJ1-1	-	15	CASSYLGTGNTEAFF	TGTGCCAGCAGTTACCTCGGGACAGGAAACACTGAAGCTTTCTTT
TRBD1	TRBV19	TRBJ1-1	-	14	CASSKGAGNTEAFF	TGTGCCAGTAGTAAGGGGGCAGGGAACACTGAAGCTTTCTTT
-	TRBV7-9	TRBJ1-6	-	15	CASSLVRGFSSPLHF	TGTGCCAGCAGCCTCGTCAGGGGATTCAGTTCACCCCTCCACTTT
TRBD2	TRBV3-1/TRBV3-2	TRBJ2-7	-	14	CASSQVAGGGEQYF	TGTGCCAGCAGCCAAGTTGCGGGAGGAGGAGAGCAGTACTTC
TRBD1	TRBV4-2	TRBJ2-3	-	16	CASSQEGDRGTDTQYF	TGTGCCAGCAGCCAAGAGGGGGACAGGGGCACAGATACGCAGTATTTT
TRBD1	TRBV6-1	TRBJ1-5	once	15	CASTTLGRGDQPQHF	TGTGCCAGCACTACCCTGGGCAGGGGGGATCAGCCCCAGCATTTT
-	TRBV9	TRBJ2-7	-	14	CASSARGRGYEQYF	TGTGCCAGCAGCGCCCGAGGCAGGGGTTACGAGCAGTACTTC
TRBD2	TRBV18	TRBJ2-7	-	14	CASSPTTGGYEQYF	TGTGCCAGCTCCCCGACTACGGGGGGCTACGAGCAGTACTTC
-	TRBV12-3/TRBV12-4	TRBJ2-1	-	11	CASSPSREQFF	TGTGCCAGCAGTCCCTCGAGGGAGCAGTTCTTC
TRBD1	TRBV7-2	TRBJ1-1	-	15	CASSPADRLNTEAFF	TGTGCCAGCAGCCCGGCGGACAGGTTGAACACTGAAGCTTTCTTT
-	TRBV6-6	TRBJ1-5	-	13	CASSPKGGKPQHF	TGTGCCAGCAGTCCCAAAGGAGGAAAGCCCCAGCATTTT
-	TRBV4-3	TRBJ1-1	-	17	CASSQDLRQAGNTEAFF	TGCGCCAGCAGCCAAGATCTTCGACAGGCGGGGAACACTGAAGCTTTCTTT
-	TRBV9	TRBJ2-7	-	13	CASSRQEFYEQYF	TGTGCCAGCTCACGACAGGAATTCTACGAGCAGTACTTC
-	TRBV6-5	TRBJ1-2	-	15	CASSYEGEVNYGYTF	TGTGCCAGCAGTTACGAAGGGGAGGTGAACTATGGCTACACCTTC